There are a few counts of the clone carrying this TCR beta chain. Its antigen is not identified. The record originates from a study of cytomegalovirus exposure and HLA in healthy donors. The study's findings and limits: It emerged from a later analysis that several of the most significant clusters appeared to be linked to common viral pathogens.

Primers included in the PCR were 60 Vbeta and 13 Jbeta primers. TCRdb's copy holds only in-frame clones and misses some; the assay was immunoSEQ multiplex PCR. The sample lists under 35,000 clones; 40% to 50% were seen once. Each donor's status was that of a healthy bone marrow donor. The length of the CDR3 is 15 residues. Germline V gives CDR1 SGHDT, CDR2 YYEEEE. Trimming stripped 0 bases from V and 9 bases from J, with 13 bases between. This TCR was recovered from a woman aged 45-65 years in good health and CMV-seronegative. Material: PBMCs. The chain links TRBV5-6 to TRBJ1-6, with D perhaps matching TRBD1 (6 bases). The CDR3 region is CASSLGGLAGSPLHF. CDR3 sequence (DNA): TGTGCCAGCAGCTTGGGGGGGCTGGCCGGTTCACCCCTCCACTTT.